Included here is one T cell receptor (beta chain) sequence, with context. The antigen is not known. The J segment lost 7 bases and the V segment lost 8 bases, leaving 6 bases of the junction unmatched. This CDR3 contains 13 residues. The germline gives CDR1 SGHAT, CDR2 FQNNGV. The data were taken from a study of cytomegalovirus exposure and HLA in healthy donors. Whole-study findings and limits: A later analysis linked a missense DCLRE1C variant to TCR beta V- and J-gene trimming. Analysis performed later found 15,000 or so TCR beta sequences associated with HLA alleles at 0.05 false discovery rate. In vitro work confirmed that three CMV-associated chains recognize CMV antigens.

Amplification used 60 Vbeta primers and 13 Jbeta primers. Sequencing used immunoSEQ multiplex PCR; TCRdb keeps in-frame clones, though not all of them. The sample includes tens of thousands of clones, 55% to 70% of them seen just once. Sequencing was done on a sample of PBMCs. This rearrangement joins TRBV11-2 to TRBJ1-1; 11 bases are shared with TRBD1. The sequence was obtained from a boy between 5 and 17 years old in good health and CMV-seropositive. CDR3 nucleotide sequence: TGTGCCAGCTGGCGGACAGGGGGCAATGAAGCTTTCTTT. The encoded protein is CASWRTGGNEAFF.